This entry concerns a single TCR beta chain. Its antigen remains unknown. With 60 Vbeta and 13 Jbeta primers, the PCR was carried out. Sequencing was performed with immunoSEQ multiplex PCR; in TCRdb, only in-frame clones are kept and a portion is missing. The top ten clones hold 1.5% to 2% of a sample with 120,000 to 150,000 clones, just over 70% of them seen once. These data belong to a study of cytomegalovirus exposure and HLA in healthy donors. Whole-study results and caveats: There were some public TCRs occurring in many donors, but most TCR sequences were rare. Presence/absence analyses assumed roughly uniform sequencing depth across donors, which may not hold. Researchers had no immune exposure information except CMV serostatus available. Within an earlier analysis, most TCR beta V segments proved productive either about 87% or about 30% of the time.

This CDR3 comprises 15 residues. Trimming at V came to 0 bases and at J to 5 bases, leaving 1 base not matched to a gene. Germline CDR1 reads SGHDT; CDR2 reads YYEEEE. The sequencing sample was made of PBMCs. The rearrangement links TRBV5-6 to TRBJ1-5, with 11 bases aligning to TRBD1. The receptor comes from a woman in her thirties in good health and CMV-seronegative. CDR3 sequence: CASSLGTGGYQPQHF. The CDR3 nucleotides are TGTGCCAGCAGCTTGGGGACAGGGGGCTATCAGCCCCAGCATTTT.